These T cell receptor beta chains were read from a single sample in a study of memory CD4+ T cells and cytomegalovirus serostatus. Data came from immunoSEQ multiplex PCR; TCRdb stores just in-frame clones and leaves some out. Of about 59,000 clones listed, around 80% were seen once; the top ten hold about 0.95%. The specimen sequenced was memory CD4+ T cells from blood. Source of these receptors: an adult in good health and CMV-seronegative. Each CDR3 is given with its conserved first and last residue. Each record gives: V gene, J gene, D gene, CDR3 length, clone size, CDR3 DNA, CDR3 protein. The D gene is left open where the match is weak. Only part of the rows carry a size: once, few, many, or a class if the clone is expanded.

>TRBV7-3|TRBJ2-1|.|16|once
TGTGCCAGCAGCCCCACGAGGTTAACGACCTACAATGAGCAGTTCTTC
CASSPTRLTTYNEQFF
>TRBV25-1|TRBJ2-7|.|16|.
TGTGCCAGCAGTGAATATCCCCCCCAGGGTAGGTACGAGCAGTACTTC
CASSEYPPQGRYEQYF
>TRBV4-1|TRBJ2-3|TRBD2|18|.
TGCGCCAGCAGCCAAGTACGTTTACTAGCGGGCCTGGGAGATACGCAGTATTTT
CASSQVRLLAGLGDTQYF
>TRBV6-1|TRBJ1-6|.|15|.
TGTGCCAGCAGTGAGGCGGCAGACTACGGCTCACCCCTCCACTTT
CASSEAADYGSPLHF
>TRBV6-5|TRBJ2-7|TRBD1|14|once
TGTGCCAGCAGTCCCGGGACAGGACACTACGAGCAGTACTTC
CASSPGTGHYEQYF
>TRBV19|TRBJ2-6|.|17|.
TGTGCCAGTAGTATAAATCTTGGAGGTTCTGGGGCCAACGTCCTGACTTTC
CASSINLGGSGANVLTF
>TRBV10-1|TRBJ2-7|TRBD2|14|.
TGCGCCAGCAGTTTACTAGCGGGAGCCTACGAGCAGTACTTC
CASSLLAGAYEQYF
>TRBV28|TRBJ1-2|.|16|.
TGTGCCAGCAGCCCACCCTTCTCTACTACCGCCTATGGCTACACCTTC
CASSPPFSTTAYGYTF
>TRBV5-1|TRBJ2-7|.|15|.
TGCGCCAGCAGCCTGAGACAGGACGCTCCCTACGAGCAGTACTTC
CASSLRQDAPYEQYF
>TRBV7-9|TRBJ2-3|TRBD1|16|.
TGTGCCAGCAGCATGGGGACAGGGCGTACCACAGATACGCAGTATTTT
CASSMGTGRTTDTQYF
>TRBV6-1|TRBJ2-6|TRBD1|18|once
TGTGCCAGCAGTGAGACAGGGCCCCCACTCTCTGGGGCCAACGTCCTGACTTTC
CASSETGPPLSGANVLTF
>TRBV5-4|TRBJ1-3|.|14|.
TGTGCCAGCAGCCCTACAGGGTCTGGAAACACCATATATTTT
CASSPTGSGNTIYF
>TRBV7-9|TRBJ2-7|.|12|once
TGTGCCAGCAGCTTATTACCAGGCGAGCAGTACTTC
CASSLLPGEQYF
>TRBV28|TRBJ2-5|.|15|.
TGTGCCAGCAGCCCCCAGGAGCGCCAGCTGGGGACCCAGTACTTC
CASSPQERQLGTQYF
>TRBV27|TRBJ1-6|.|14|.
TGTGCCAGCAGTTTTTTGGGGGAGCATTCACCCCTCCACTTT
CASSFLGEHSPLHF
>TRBV27|TRBJ2-1|.|11|.
TGTGCCAGCAGAGTCCTTAATGAGCAGTTCTTC
CASRVLNEQFF
>TRBV29-1|TRBJ1-2|.|14|.
TGCAGCGTCTCGGGCCTTACTTTTAACTATGGCTACACCTTC
CSVSGLTFNYGYTF
>TRBV5-1|TRBJ1-4|.|15|.
TGCGCCAGCAGCTTGGGCGGGTCGTTGTATGAAAAACTGTTTTTT
CASSLGGSLYEKLFF
>TRBV14|TRBJ1-1|.|12|.
TGTGCCAGCAGCCAACAGGGGATTGGAGCTTTCTTT
CASSQQGIGAFF
>TRBV1|TRBJ2-7|.|18|.
TGCACCAGCAGCCAGGATAGGCGGGAGGGCCAGGGAACCCACGAGCAGTACTTC
CTSSQDRREGQGTHEQYF
>TRBV6-5|TRBJ2-5|TRBD2|15|.
TGTGCCAGCAGTGGGGGACTAGCGCGTTCGGAGACCCAGTACTTC
CASSGGLARSETQYF
>TRBV7-2|TRBJ1-2|.|14|.
TGTGCCAGCAGCTTAGCGCCTGGGGGGGGTGGCTACACCTTC
CASSLAPGGGGYTF
>TRBV4-3|TRBJ2-7|TRBD1|15|.
TGCGCCAGCAGCCAGCGGCAGGGGGTCGTGGACGAGCAGTACTTC
CASSQRQGVVDEQYF
>TRBV6-1|TRBJ1-4|.|17|.
TGTGCCAGCAGTGAACCGGACAGTCTCGCAACTAATGAAAAACTGTTTTTT
CASSEPDSLATNEKLFF
>TRBV18|TRBJ2-7|.|16|.
TGTGCCAGCTCACCACCGAACAGGGTGGGATCCTACGAGCAGTACTTC
CASSPPNRVGSYEQYF
>TRBV27|TRBJ2-5|.|14|.
TGTGCCAGCAGTTTAGCAAGGGCAGGGGAGACCCAGTACTTC
CASSLARAGETQYF
>TRBV10-3|TRBJ2-6|.|16|.
TGTGCCATCAGTCATTCCCGGGGGTCCGGGGCCAACGTCCTGACTTTC
CAISHSRGSGANVLTF
>TRBV29-1|TRBJ1-1|TRBD1|13|.
TGCAGCGCAGGGACAGGGGGGGGGACTGAAGCTTTCTTT
CSAGTGGGTEAFF
>TRBV2|TRBJ2-2|TRBD2|15|.
TGTGCCAGCACCGGACTAGCGGGAGCTACCGGGGAGCTGTTTTTT
CASTGLAGATGELFF
>TRBV6-5|TRBJ2-3|.|14|.
TGTGCCAGCAGTTACTCAGAGAGCACAGATACGCAGTATTTT
CASSYSESTDTQYF
>TRBV18|TRBJ1-1|.|14|.
TGTGCCAGCTCACCATTTGTAGGAAACACTGAAGCTTTCTTT
CASSPFVGNTEAFF
>TRBV10-3|TRBJ1-5|.|13|.
TGTGCCATCAGTGACAGGGACAATCAGCCCCAGCATTTT
CAISDRDNQPQHF